This T cell receptor (beta chain) was sequenced for a study of blood T cell repertoires in COVID-19 (dated by TCRdb to between 2020 and 2021). At the level of the whole study: Collaborator samples came from the United States, Italy and Spain and covered acute and convalescent phases of COVID-19. The material from the prospective study consisted of cDNA or gDNA derived from T cells, B-cell-depleted T cells, or PBMCs. The dataset comprised deeply sampled blood TCRbeta repertoires from subjects exposed to, actively infected with, or recovered from COVID-19. A freely available public database, intended as a resource for researchers studying the immune response to SARS-CoV-2, is where the repertoires were released. Samples were obtained from the ongoing ImmuneRACE study (first 160 participants) and from some 1,200 subjects provided by 6 global collaborators. Sample metadata almost always included a de-identified subject ID, COVID-19 status, age in years and sex. Where available, HLA class I and class II types were taken from metadata supplied by the sample provider and were not determined by assay-based typing. Study-wide conclusions, independent of this receptor: The amount of clinical and demographic metadata varied by source and participant and was provided uncurated.

Samples from volunteer blood donors who had recovered from COVID-19 were contributed by a second Seattle source. Collaborating institutions collected whole blood in K2EDTA tubes following their own protocols. For TCRbeta analysis, collaborators shipped samples as frozen whole blood, isolated PBMCs, or DNA extracted from either of those sample types. The germline V gene (reference sequence) gives CDR1 as DFQATT and CDR2 as SNEGSKA. There are 11 amino acids in the CDR3, from cysteine to phenylalanine inclusive. The DNA shown is the 33-base CDR3, in frame from base 1. With regard to this clone: No antigen is known for it. Nothing much larger sits one base from this clone, and base qualities are not available.

TCRbeta CDR3 regions were amplified from genomic DNA by means of the immunoSEQ Assay, a bias-controlled multiplex PCR. The paper's data handling went like this. The number of nucleated cells in each sample was estimated from the amplification of reference gene primers within the assay. To quantify the absolute abundance of each unique TCRbeta CDR3 rearrangement, sequence reads were collapsed and filtered. For each sample, productive Simpson clonality was calculated by taking the square root of Simpson's diversity index across productive rearrangements. Imported from immuneACCESS, the table was reduced by TCRdb to in-frame sequences with V and J called. These copies leave out some clones; in studies compared against another copy, an unresolved V gene accounts for under half, and the cause of the remainder is not known. Clone size and V and J calls were adopted from that table, with D and trimming inferred from the DNA. The sample data list over 75,000 clones, and around three quarters of these were observed just once. The ten top clones hold about 8.7% of the sample.

The sequence was obtained from a man between 45 and 60 years old who had recovered from COVID-19. The receptor chain draws on TRBV20-1 and TRBJ1-1; TRBD1 aligns with 7 central bases. The sample comprised peripheral blood. The DNA reads as follows: TGCGTCGGACAGGCGGGGACTGAAGCTTTCTTT. It translates to CVGQAGTEAFF.